The source of this TCR beta chain is a study of T cells after yellow fever vaccination. This clonotype was detected ten times or more. TCRdb passed the 5' RACE reads through MiXCR, listing each CDR3 protein once. The sample includes tens of thousands of distinct CDR3 sequences, around 7.4% of them seen just once. Source: CD8+ T cells sorted from PBMCs, taken 15 days after the yellow fever booster vaccination. This TCR was recovered from a young man who received the YFV17D yellow fever vaccine.

As DNA, the CDR3 is TGTGCCAGCTCCCCAACCCAGGAGACCCAGTACTTC. This gives the protein CASSPTQETQYF. J is TRBJ2-5 and V is TRBV18; no clear D gene. Trimming cost V 6 bases and J 5 bases, with 10 bases left between them. The CDR3 runs 12 residues. Per the germline V gene, CDR1 is KGHSH and CDR2 is LQKENI.